The 19 T cell receptor beta chains given below trace back to one sample, sequenced in a study of vaccination and CD4 T cells after COVID-19. Scientists ran DNA taken from cultured CD4+ T cells through the Oncomine TCR Beta short-read assay for sequencing. Using its own MiXCR run on the PCR reads, TCRdb lists one record per CDR3 protein. This sample has about 14,000 distinct CDR3 sequences, with 50% to 60% found just once. The sample's treatment: roughly 11-day PBMC culture with coronavirus spike peptide pools or control peptides (ViraFEST assay). These receptors' antigens are unknown. Input material: CD4+ T cells from blood, cultured in vitro. These receptors were taken from a human donor who had recovered from COVID-19.

The rearrangement uses TRBV30 and TRBJ1-5; D is uncertain. Trimming shortened V by 0 bases and J by 4 bases, and 10 bases separated the two germline ends. The CDR3 has 14 residues. Germline V gene sequence: CDR1 GTSNPN, CDR2 SVGIG (reference sequence). In DNA, the CDR3 is TGTGCCTGGAGTGTATTTCGGTCTAATCAGCCCCAGCATTTT. Protein sequence: CAWSVFRSNQPQHF.

This clonotype appeared a few times. The genes are TRBV18 and TRBJ2-5; 15 positions match TRBD2. This CDR3 is 15 amino acids long. Germline loops: CDR1 KGHSH, CDR2 LQKENI. The ends lost 5 bases at V and 4 bases at J; junction bases unmatched: 2. DNA for the CDR3: TGTGCCAGCTCATCGGGACTAGCGGGAGGAGAGACCCAGTACTTC. Amino acid sequence: CASSSGLAGGETQYF.

V gene TRBV20-1 combines with J gene TRBJ1-1, with 10 bases fitting TRBD1. The CDR3 runs 15 residues. Germline V lookup: CDR1 DFQATT, CDR2 SNEGSKA (reference sequence). V trimming: 6 bases; J trimming: 7 bases; junction bases outside the gene matches: 14. DNA of the CDR3: TGCAGTGCCTTTCGGACAGGGGGAGGACGAGGTGAAGCTTTCTTT. Residues: CSAFRTGGGRGEAFF.

This chain uses TRBV6-1 with TRBJ2-7; D not certain. The CDR3 length is 11 residues. Trimming took 10 bases from V and 4 from J, leaving 11 bases between them. CDR1 is MNHNS and CDR2 is SASEGT in the germline V gene. The CDR3 reads CATRVAYEQYF. Written as DNA, the CDR3 is TGTGCCACCCGGGTTGCTTACGAGCAGTACTTC.

The chain combines TRBV6-1 with TRBJ1-1; unclear D gene. Germline V gene sequence: CDR1 MNHNS, CDR2 SASEGT. Trimming took off 7 bases at V and 0 bases at J, with 3 bases between the two ends. This CDR3 contains 11 residues. The CDR3 region has the DNA TGTGCCAGCACGTTGAACACTGAAGCTTTCTTT. Protein sequence: CASTLNTEAFF.

This clonotype was detected a few times. The rearrangement links TRBV20-1 to TRBJ2-7; 8 nucleotides agree with TRBD1. V gave up 3 bases and J gave up 4 bases; unmatched junction bases: 5. CDR3 length: 13 residues. Germline V gene data show CDR1 as DFQATT and CDR2 as SNEGSKA (reference sequence). As DNA, the CDR3 is TGCAGTGCTAGTCCAGGGGGCGTATACGAGCAGTACTTC. Amino acids: CSASPGGVYEQYF.

J is TRBJ2-4 and V is TRBV2, with 11 bases fitting TRBD2. J gave up 15 bases and V 6 bases, and 13 bases lay outside the gene matches. CDR1 is SNHLY and CDR2 is FYNNEI in the germline V gene. The length of the CDR3 is 14 residues. The DNA of the CDR3 is TGTGCCAGCAGCCTAGCGGGAGGCCTCCCGGGTGGGTACTTC. Protein product: CASSLAGGLPGGYF.

This clonotype was detected only a few times. This chain connects TRBV28 to TRBJ2-5; possible D gene TRBD2, 6 bases. This CDR3 comprises 13 residues. The germline gives CDR1 MDHEN, CDR2 SYDVKM. V shed 6 bases and J shed 4 bases, with 12 bases lying between them. CDR3 nucleotide sequence: TGTGCCAGCAGCACGGACGGGGGAGAGACCCAGTACTTC. Amino acid sequence: CASSTDGGETQYF.

On this clonotype itself: An end of the junction does not agree with germline; a read error may underlie this. The chain employs TRBV7-7 and TRBJ2-5; weak D call: TRBD2 (6 bases). Germline-derived CDR1 and CDR2 are SSHAT and FNYEAQ (reference sequence). There are 13 residues in the CDR3. The CDR3 DNA reads TGTGCTAGCAGCTTAGCTGGGAGGGAGACCCAGTACTTC. Protein sequence: CASSLAGRETQYF. Complete variable domain (other parts from reference TRBV7-7 and TRBJ2-5): GAGVSQSPRYKVTKRGQDVTLRCDPISSHATLYWYQQALGQGPEFLTYFNYEAQPDKSGLPSDRFSAERPEGSISTLTIQRTEQRDSAMYRCASSLAGRETQYFGPGTRLLVL.

The gene calls are TRBV2 and TRBJ2-7, with 10 nucleotides matching TRBD1. CDR3 size: 14 residues. With V trimmed by 7 bases and J by 6 bases, 9 bases remained unmatched. Germline V CDR1 and CDR2: SNHLY, FYNNEI. The DNA of the CDR3 is TGTGCCAGCACTCTTCGGGACAGGGGACGCGAGCAGTACTTC. Translated, it gives CASTLRDRGREQYF.

J is TRBJ1-2 and V is TRBV19; D uncertain. The ends were cut back, 5 bases at V and 2 bases at J, with 12 bases in the middle. CDR1 is LNHDA and CDR2 is SQIVND in the germline V gene (reference sequence). The CDR3 has 14 residues. This CDR3 reads CASSPDRMNYGYTF. The CDR3 DNA sequence: TGTGCCAGTAGTCCCGACCGGATGAACTATGGCTACACCTTC.

This clonotype has more than one count but fewer than ten. CDR3 sequence: CASSYRPQASSGEQYF. Written as DNA, the CDR3 is TGTGCCAGCAGCTACCGGCCACAGGCCTCCTCGGGCGAGCAGTACTTC. The chain recombines TRBV5-6 with TRBJ2-7; tentatively, D is TRBD1 (5 bases). With 3 bases removed from V and 6 bases from J, the gap between germline ends came to 22 bases. CDR1 and CDR2 from the germline V gene are SGHDT and YYEEEE. The CDR3 is 16 amino acids. The full variable domain, completed using reference TRBV5-6 and TRBJ2-7, is DAGVTQSPTHLIKTRGQQVTLRCSPKSGHDTVSWYQQALGQGPQFIFQYYEEEERQRGNFPDRFSGHQFPNYSSELNVNALLLGDSALYLCASSYRPQASSGEQYFGPGTRLTVT.

The genes are TRBV19 and TRBJ1-5; 8 bases match TRBD1. Losses at the gene ends were 7 bases for V and 5 bases for J; bases not matched to a gene: 13. From germline, CDR1 is LNHDA and CDR2 SQIVND (reference sequence). This CDR3 spans 16 amino acids. The CDR3 region has the DNA TGTGCCAGTATGAGGACAGGGAAATCGAGTCATCAGCCCCAGCATTTT. It codes for CASMRTGKSSHQPQHF.

This chain connects TRBV6-2 or TRBV6-3 to TRBJ1-1; D is unclear. This CDR3 spans 15 amino acids. V shed 7 bases and J shed 1 base, with 16 bases lying between them. CDR1 is MNHEY and CDR2 is SVGEGT in the germline V gene. CDR3 loop: CASTDPRYGNTEAFF. CDR3 sequence (DNA): TGTGCCAGCACTGACCCCAGATACGGGAACACTGAAGCTTTCTTT.

The chain employs TRBV28 and TRBJ1-2; D call uncertain. There are 12 residues in the CDR3. The V gene's germline CDR1 is MDHEN and CDR2 SYDVKM. With 5 bases removed from V and 2 bases from J, the gap between germline ends came to 6 bases. The CDR3 nucleotides are TGTGCCAGCAGTGTGGGGAACTATGGCTACACCTTC. It specifies CASSVGNYGYTF.

This rearrangement joins TRBV20-1 to TRBJ2-3, with TRBD2 identical over 11 bases. Germline CDR1 is DFQATT and CDR2 is SNEGSKA (reference sequence). Trimming removed 4 bases from V and 2 bases from J; junction bases left unmatched: 5. This CDR3 spans 15 amino acids. CDR3 amino acids: CSATGLAGPTDTQYF. The DNA for the CDR3 is TGCAGTGCTACAGGACTAGCGGGCCCCACAGATACGCAGTATTTT.

This clonotype was detected a few times. The chain links TRBV2 to TRBJ1-2, with D perhaps TRBD1 (6 bases). This CDR3 has 13 amino acids. Between the trimmed V and J ends, which lost 6 bases and 5 bases, there was a span of 13 bases. Germline V gives CDR1 SNHLY, CDR2 FYNNEI. The CDR3 region has the DNA TGTGCCAGCAGAGTAATTCAGGGGTATGGCTACACCTTC. Residues: CASRVIQGYGYTF. Full variable domain (rest looked up from reference TRBV2 and TRBJ1-2): EPEVTQTPSHQVTQMGQEVILRCVPISNHLYFYWYRQILGQKVEFLVSFYNNEISEKSEIFDDQFSVERPDGSNFTLKIRSTKLEDSAMYFCASRVIQGYGYTFGSGTRLTVV.

The chain employs TRBV15 and TRBJ2-7; D remains ambiguous. Deletions cut 6 bases from V and 0 bases from J, with 12 bases between. This CDR3 spans 14 amino acids. Germline loops: CDR1 LNHNV, CDR2 YYDKDF (reference sequence). The CDR3 sequence is CATRAALLSYEQYF. The CDR3 nucleotides read TGTGCCACCAGAGCAGCTCTCCTCTCCTACGAGCAGTACTTC.

This clonotype was detected only a few times. The CDR3 is CASSILPGTSYEQYF. The DNA for the CDR3 is TGTGCCAGCAGCATCCTTCCCGGGACTAGCTACGAGCAGTACTTC. V is TRBV27 and J is TRBJ2-7; 8 positions match TRBD2. The V gene end was trimmed by 6 bases and the J gene end by 3 bases; junction bases not matched to a gene: 10. The V gene's germline CDR1 is MNHEY and CDR2 SMNVEV (reference sequence). The CDR3 totals 15 residues.